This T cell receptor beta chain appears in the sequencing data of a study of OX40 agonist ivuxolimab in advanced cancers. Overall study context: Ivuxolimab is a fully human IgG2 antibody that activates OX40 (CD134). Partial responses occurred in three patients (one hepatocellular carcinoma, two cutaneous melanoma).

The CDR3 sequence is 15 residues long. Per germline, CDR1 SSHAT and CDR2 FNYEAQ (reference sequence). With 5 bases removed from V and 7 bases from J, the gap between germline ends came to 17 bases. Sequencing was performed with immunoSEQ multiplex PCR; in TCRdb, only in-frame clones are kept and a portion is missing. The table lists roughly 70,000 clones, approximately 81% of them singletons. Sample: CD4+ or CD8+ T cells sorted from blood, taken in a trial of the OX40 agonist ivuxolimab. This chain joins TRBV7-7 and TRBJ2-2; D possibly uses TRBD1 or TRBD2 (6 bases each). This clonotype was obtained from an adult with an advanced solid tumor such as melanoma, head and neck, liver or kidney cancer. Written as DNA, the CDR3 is TGTGCCAGCAGCCCGGAGGGGGATGTCGACGGGGAGCTGTTTTTT. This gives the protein CASSPEGDVDGELFF. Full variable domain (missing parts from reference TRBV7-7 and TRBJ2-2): GAGVSQSPRYKVTKRGQDVTLRCDPISSHATLYWYQQALGQGPEFLTYFNYEAQPDKSGLPSDRFSAERPEGSISTLTIQRTEQRDSAMYRCASSPEGDVDGELFFGEGSRLTVL.